A single sample is the source of the 32 T cell receptor beta chains below, sequenced in a study of T cell responses to AZD1222 COVID-19 vaccine. Sequencing was performed with immunoSEQ multiplex PCR; in TCRdb, only in-frame clones are kept and a portion is missing. The profile shows around 180,000 clones, almost 95% of them singletons. This specimen consisted of peripheral blood, obtained on day 0 of AZD1222 vaccination. Source of these receptors: an adult in good health.

The chain links TRBV5-1 to TRBJ1-6, with 8 bases identical to TRBD1. This CDR3 comprises 15 residues. Trimming removed 0 bases from V and 9 bases from J; junction bases left unmatched: 5. Germline loops: CDR1 SGHRS, CDR2 YFSETQ. This chain's CDR3 is CASSLAGRGLSPLHF. The CDR3 bases are TGCGCCAGCAGCTTGGCGGGCAGGGGGCTTTCACCCCTCCACTTT. The full variable domain, completed using reference TRBV5-1 and TRBJ1-6, is KAGVTQTPRYLIKTRGQQVTLSCSPISGHRSVSWYQQTPGQGLQFLFEYFSETQRNKGNFPGRFSGRQFSNSRSEMNVSTLELGDSALYLCASSLAGRGLSPLHFGNGTRLTVT.

The rearrangement uses TRBV19 and TRBJ2-7; D might be TRBD1 (6 bases). Germline loops: CDR1 LNHDA, CDR2 SQIVND (reference sequence). The CDR3 has 15 residues. The V gene lost 3 bases and the J gene lost 3 bases, with 15 bases spanning the gap. The CDR3 DNA is TGTGCCAGTAGTATGTTCGGACAGAGCGGCTACGAGCAGTACTTC. Its translation is CASSMFGQSGYEQYF.

The chain has TRBV28 and TRBJ1-1, with unresolved D. V was cut by 1 base and J by 11 bases, with 11 bases left in between. The CDR3 extends over 12 amino acids. Germline-derived CDR1 and CDR2 are MDHEN and SYDVKM. The DNA for the CDR3 is TGTGCCAGCAGTTTATTGAGGGAGTGGGCTTTCTTT. Translating gives CASSLLREWAFF. The full variable domain, in which reference TRBV28 and TRBJ1-1 provide the parts outside the CDR3, is DVKVTQSSRYLVKRTGEKVFLECVQDMDHENMFWYRQDPGLGLRLIYFSYDVKMKEKGDIPEGYSVSREKKERFSLILESASTNQTSMYLCASSLLREWAFFGQGTRLTVV.

The V call is TRBV4-1, the J call TRBJ2-7; D may be TRBD1 (5 bases). Trimming removed 0 bases at V and 3 bases at J, with 9 bases between. CDR3 length: 14 residues. CDR1 is MGHRA, CDR2 YSYEKL, per germline. CDR3 DNA: TGCGCCAGCAGCCAAGATGGGGCCCGCTACGAGCAGTACTTC. This codes for CASSQDGARYEQYF.

This clone occurred once. This rearrangement joins TRBV7-3 to TRBJ1-6; 12 bases fit TRBD1. CDR1 is SGHTA, CDR2 FQGTGA, per germline. With V trimmed by 5 bases and J by 10 bases, 3 bases remained unmatched. The CDR3 is made up of 14 amino acids. The CDR3 here is CASSTGTGGSPLHF. The CDR3 DNA sequence: TGTGCCAGCAGCACGGGGACAGGGGGCTCACCCCTCCACTTT.

The chain is built from TRBV6-5 and TRBJ2-1, with 8 positions matching TRBD2. The junction had 1 base not matched to a gene; V was cut back by 2 bases and J by 1 base. Germline lookup yields CDR1 MNHEY and CDR2 SVGAGI. The CDR3 extends over 15 amino acids. CDR3 bases: TGTGCCAGCAGTTACGCGGGAGGATCCTACAATGAGCAGTTCTTC. This sequence encodes CASSYAGGSYNEQFF.

For the CDR3, the DNA is TGTGCCAGCAGTATACTGACAGGGACAGATACGCAGTATTTT. It codes for CASSILTGTDTQYF. The chain couples TRBV27 to TRBJ2-3, with 7 nucleotides matching TRBD1. The CDR3 contains 14 residues. The germline CDR1 and CDR2 sequences are MNHEY and SMNVEV (reference sequence). The V and J ends lost 5 bases and 3 bases, in that order; junction bases with no gene match: 5.

V gene TRBV30 combines with J gene TRBJ2-7, with 9 bases matching TRBD1. Germline V gene lookup returns CDR1 GTSNPN and CDR2 SVGIG (reference sequence). J lost 4 bases, V lost 3 bases, and 13 bases had no gene match. The CDR3 has 16 residues. The CDR3 DNA sequence: TGTGCCTGGAGGGTCGGGCGGGACAGGGACGAATACGAGCAGTACTTC. Its translation: CAWRVGRDRDEYEQYF.

This sequence joins TRBV28 and TRBJ1-5; no firm D call. Trimming removed 3 bases at V and 5 bases at J, with 8 bases between. The germline V gene encodes CDR1 MDHEN and CDR2 SYDVKM. This CDR3 is built from 13 residues. Here the CDR3 DNA reads TGTGCCAGCAGTTTTCCCGGGGATCAGCCCCAGCATTTT. This encodes CASSFPGDQPQHF.

V is TRBV4-2 and J is TRBJ2-5, with a tentative D call TRBD2 (5 bases). Trimming pared 4 bases from V and 1 base from J, leaving 16 bases between. The CDR3 length is 16 residues. The germline gives CDR1 LGHNA, CDR2 YNFKEQ. CDR3: CASSPSRAVGQETQYF. DNA of the CDR3: TGTGCCAGCAGCCCTTCGAGGGCTGTGGGCCAAGAGACCCAGTACTTC.

This sequence joins TRBV6-6 and TRBJ1-1; no clear D. The germline CDR1 and CDR2 sequences are MNHNY and SVGAGI (reference sequence). Trimming removed 5 bases from V and 0 bases from J, with 10 bases in between. This CDR3 is built from 14 residues. The CDR3 nucleotides read TGTGCCAGCAGTCAGGATGGGGTGAACACTGAAGCTTTCTTT. Translation gives CASSQDGVNTEAFF.

This clone showed up just once. J is TRBJ1-4 and V is TRBV7-6; D is unclear. V lost 5 bases and J lost 0, with 10 bases in between. Germline V gives CDR1 SGHVS, CDR2 FNYEAQ. CDR3 length: 15 residues. Here the CDR3 DNA reads TGTGCCAGCAGCCTAAGAGGCTCAACTAATGAAAAACTGTTTTTT. Amino acid sequence: CASSLRGSTNEKLFF.

This sequence joins TRBV30 and TRBJ2-5; D call uncertain. The germline gives CDR1 GTSNPN, CDR2 SVGIG (reference sequence). The CDR3 is made up of 11 amino acids. The V end lost 5 bases, the J end lost 1 base, and 5 bases lay between the germline ends. CDR3 nucleotide sequence: TGTGCCTGGCGGAGCCAAGAGACCCAGTACTTC. Its protein is CAWRSQETQYF.

This sequence joins TRBV30 and TRBJ1-2, with D maybe TRBD1 (6 bases). Germline V lookup: CDR1 GTSNPN, CDR2 SVGIG (reference sequence). Deletions cut 0 bases from V and 7 bases from J, with 18 bases between. This CDR3 comprises 15 residues. In DNA, the CDR3 is TGTGCCTGGAGTGTCCGAAACAGGGATAGGGGTGGCTACACCTTC. As protein: CAWSVRNRDRGGYTF.

This rearrangement joins TRBV9 to TRBJ1-2; D is ambiguous. V dropped 5 bases and J dropped 6 bases, with 11 bases sitting between them. Germline V gene sequence: CDR1 SGDLS, CDR2 YYNGEE. The CDR3 length is 12 residues. The CDR3 spells CASSSGMNGYTF. CDR3 coding DNA: TGTGCCAGCAGTAGTGGGATGAATGGCTACACCTTC.

The rearrangement links TRBV28 to TRBJ1-5; 7 bases agree with TRBD1. CDR3 length equals 16 residues. CDR1 and CDR2 from the germline V gene are MDHEN and SYDVKM. Trimming removed 2 bases from V and 0 bases from J; junction bases left unmatched: 4. In nucleotides, the CDR3 is TGTGCCAGCAGTTTAGGGGACAGTCATAGCAATCAGCCCCAGCATTTT. This encodes CASSLGDSHSNQPQHF.

The chain joins TRBV20-1 to TRBJ2-7; 7 bases are shared with TRBD2. Losses at the gene ends were 3 bases for V and 3 bases for J; bases not matched to a gene: 8. CDR3 size: 14 residues. Germline V CDR1 and CDR2: DFQATT, SNEGSKA (reference sequence). The CDR3 DNA sequence: TGCAGTGCTAGTTGGGCGGGAGCGAGCTACGAGCAGTACTTC. This codes for CSASWAGASYEQYF.

The rearrangement joins TRBV15 to TRBJ2-7, with a possible D match to TRBD1 (5 bases). The CDR3 spans 15 residues. The germline V and J ends were trimmed by 0 bases and 3 bases, with 12 bases remaining between them. Germline-derived CDR1 and CDR2 are LNHNV and YYDKDF (reference sequence). The CDR3 bases are TGTGCCACCAGCAGAGACAGGGCCCAGAGCTACGAGCAGTACTTC. This codes for CATSRDRAQSYEQYF.

This chain links TRBV10-2 with TRBJ1-5, with D hard to call. The V gene's germline CDR1 is WSHSY and CDR2 SAAADI. V lost 2 bases, J lost 6 bases, and 11 bases lay in between. CDR3 length: 14 amino acids. CDR3 amino acids: CASSEMGGGQPQHF. Written as DNA, the CDR3 is TGCGCCAGCAGTGAGATGGGAGGCGGTCAGCCCCAGCATTTT.

The chain employs TRBV5-1 and TRBJ1-1; 7 nucleotides align to TRBD1. Per the germline V gene, CDR1 is SGHRS and CDR2 is YFSETQ. The CDR3 consists of 17 residues. V trimming: 2 bases; J trimming: 0 bases; junction bases outside the gene matches: 10. CDR3 protein: CASSLGLLGGMNTEAFF. The CDR3 nucleotides read TGCGCCAGCAGCTTAGGCCTTCTAGGGGGCATGAACACTGAAGCTTTCTTT.

The V gene is TRBV10-3, the J gene TRBJ1-1; possibly TRBD1 for D (5 bases). CDR1 ENHRY and CDR2 SYGVKD come from the germline V gene. V was cut by 6 bases and J by 4 bases, with 12 bases left in between. The CDR3 is 13 residues long. The CDR3 is CAIREIGGTEAFF. The DNA of the CDR3 is TGTGCCATCAGGGAAATCGGGGGCACTGAAGCTTTCTTT.

The sample holds a few counts of this clone. The chain joins TRBV5-8 to TRBJ1-5, with TRBD1 identical over 8 bases. The germline V gene has CDR1 SGHTS and CDR2 YDEGEE. This CDR3 has 17 amino acids. V was pared by 4 bases and J by 7 bases, with 16 bases of the junction left unmatched. The CDR3 loop is CASSPRRTGLGRQPQHF. The CDR3 DNA sequence: TGTGCCAGCAGCCCGCGTCGGACAGGGCTCGGGCGGCAGCCCCAGCATTTT.

The V and J genes are TRBV7-9 and TRBJ1-4; 7 positions match TRBD1. The CDR3 covers 14 residues. Germline trimming cut 2 bases from V and 8 bases from J; bases unmatched to any gene: 5. Germline V gene data show CDR1 as SEHNR and CDR2 as FQNEAQ (reference sequence). The CDR3 sequence is CASSLYRGDEKLFF. The CDR3 DNA reads as TGTGCCAGCAGCTTATACAGGGGTGACGAAAAACTGTTTTTT.

This clone was recorded only once. This chain connects TRBV10-3 to TRBJ2-2, with TRBD2 matching 13 bases. The CDR3 sequence is 18 residues long. The V segment lost 6 bases and the J segment 0 bases; nucleotides outside the gene matches: 7. CDR1 ENHRY and CDR2 SYGVKD come from the germline V gene. CDR3 sequence (DNA): TGTGCCATCAGGGGACTAGCGGGGTCCTTCGCGAACACCGGGGAGCTGTTTTTT. Protein sequence: CAIRGLAGSFANTGELFF.

V gene TRBV2 combines with J gene TRBJ2-7; D is undetermined. The germline V gene has CDR1 SNHLY and CDR2 FYNNEI. Trimming pared 6 bases from V and 1 base from J, leaving 7 bases between. CDR3 length: 12 amino acids. CDR3 loop: CASRSPSYEQYF. In DNA, the CDR3 is TGTGCCAGCAGGTCACCGTCCTACGAGCAGTACTTC.

The V gene is TRBV28, the J gene TRBJ1-2; tentatively, D is TRBD1 (5 bases). Germline CDR1 reads MDHEN; CDR2 reads SYDVKM. This CDR3 has 14 amino acids. With 5 bases removed from V and 0 bases from J, the gap between germline ends came to 10 bases. CDR3 sequence (DNA): TGTGCCAGCAGTCCGGGACTATCTAACTATGGCTACACCTTC. Encoded protein: CASSPGLSNYGYTF.

Comment on this clone: One end of the junction does not line up with germline, which may come from a read error. The chain recombines TRBV28 with TRBJ1-2; D is possibly TRBD1 (5 bases). Germline loops: CDR1 MDHEN, CDR2 SYDVKM. CDR3 size: 15 residues. The CDR3 coding sequence is TGTGCCAACAGTCATACCGGAAGGGGCTGGGATGGCTACACCTTC. Translated, it gives CANSHTGRGWDGYTF.

This clone was detected a few times. V and J are TRBV5-1 and TRBJ1-1; D is ambiguous. The CDR3 loop spans 14 amino acids. With 1 base removed from V and 2 bases from J, the gap between germline ends came to 9 bases. CDR1 SGHRS and CDR2 YFSETQ come from the germline V gene. The CDR3 sequence: CASSLTVLNTEAFF. CDR3 coding DNA: TGCGCCAGCAGCTTGACGGTGCTTAACACTGAAGCTTTCTTT.

The chain joins TRBV7-5 to TRBJ2-1; the table's TRBD1 call for D was not verified on the DNA. TRBV7-5 is described as a pseudogene. CDR3 length: 18 amino acids. The CDR3: CARSPNVRGLTGRNEQFF. The CDR3, as DNA: TGTGCCAGAAGCCCCAACGTAAGGGGCCTAACCGGGCGGAATGAGCAGTTCTTC.

The CDR3 DNA reads as TGTGCCAGCAGTTACATTCTAGCGGGAGGGCCTTCCTACAATGAGCAGTTCTTC. Protein: CASSYILAGGPSYNEQFF. The chain links TRBV6-2 or TRBV6-3 to TRBJ2-1; 12 bases align to TRBD2. CDR1 is MNHEY, CDR2 SVGEGT, per germline. The CDR3 loop spans 18 amino acids. Trimming took 2 bases from V and 1 from J; bases not matched to a gene: 6.

The chain has TRBV6-7 and TRBJ2-5; D possibly matches TRBD1 or TRBD2 (5 bases each). TRBV6-7 is classed as an ORF, of uncertain function. Trimming removed 6 bases from V and 2 bases from J, with 7 bases in between. There are 12 residues in the CDR3. DNA for the CDR3: TGTGCCAGCAGGGGACCTCAAGAGACCCAGTACTTC. Translation gives CASRGPQETQYF.

This chain joins TRBV11-2 and TRBJ1-2, with unresolved D. This CDR3 contains 14 residues. Trimming left V 5 bases short and J 2 bases short, with 12 bases between. Germline CDR1 SGHAT, CDR2 FQNNGV. The CDR3 DNA reads TGTGCCAGCAGCCCGGACCGGGGAAACTATGGCTACACCTTC. Translating gives CASSPDRGNYGYTF.